This entry lists 10 T cell receptor beta chains sequenced from one sample in a study of blood T cell repertoires in COVID-19. Data came from immunoSEQ multiplex PCR; TCRdb stores just in-frame clones and leaves some out. The sample includes 150,000 to 200,000 clones, roughly 84% of them seen just once. The sample consisted of peripheral blood. Source of these receptors: a young man with active or convalescent COVID-19.

This sequence joins TRBV18 and TRBJ2-1, with 9 bases identical to TRBD1. After removal of 3 bases from V and 9 bases from J, the junction contained 3 bases not matched to a gene. The V gene's germline CDR1 is KGHSH and CDR2 LQKENI. The CDR3 totals 13 residues. CDR3 protein: CASSPTGGTEQFF. CDR3 nucleotide sequence: TGTGCCAGCTCACCGACAGGGGGGACTGAGCAGTTCTTC.

The chain recombines TRBV10-3 with TRBJ2-1; D remains unclear. Trimming removed 10 bases from V and 6 bases from J, with 10 bases in between. This CDR3 has 11 residues. Germline values: CDR1 ENHRY, CDR2 SYGVKD. CDR3 sequence (DNA): TGTGCCACTTCGCCGGGCAATGAGCAGTTCTTC. Translated, it gives CATSPGNEQFF.

This clone has only a few counts. V is TRBV14 and J is TRBJ1-4, with D maybe TRBD1 (6 bases). The CDR3 extends over 16 amino acids. Germline V gene data show CDR1 as SGHDN and CDR2 as FVKESK. V shed 4 bases and J shed 11 bases, with 23 bases lying between them. The CDR3 is CASSRHDRSEPRKLFF. For the CDR3, the DNA is TGTGCCAGCAGCCGCCACGACAGGAGCGAGCCTAGGAAACTGTTTTTT.

This rearrangement joins TRBV28 to TRBJ2-2, with TRBD1 as a possible D gene (6 bases). Germline CDR1 is MDHEN and CDR2 is SYDVKM. This CDR3 has 16 residues. Trimming removed 7 bases from V and 2 bases from J, with 17 bases in between. Written as DNA, the CDR3 is TGTGCCAGCAAAGTCGAAGGGACACTTAACACCGGGGAGCTGTTTTTT. It translates to CASKVEGTLNTGELFF.

The chain is built from TRBV30 and TRBJ1-1; maybe TRBD1 (6 bases). The CDR3 has 13 amino acids. Deletions cut 0 bases from V and 4 bases from J, with 9 bases between. Germline-derived CDR1 and CDR2 are GTSNPN and SVGIG (reference sequence). The chain's CDR3 is CAWSVLRGTEAFF. CDR3 nucleotide sequence: TGTGCCTGGAGTGTACTCAGGGGCACTGAAGCTTTCTTT.

The chain couples TRBV5-1 to TRBJ1-2; D is ambiguous. CDR3 length: 14 amino acids. Looked up from germline, CDR1 is SGHRS and CDR2 is YFSETQ. The ends were cut back, 0 bases at V and 2 bases at J, with 8 bases in the middle. The CDR3, as DNA: TGCGCCAGCAGCTTGGTAGAACAGAACTATGGCTACACCTTC. Its protein is CASSLVEQNYGYTF.

CDR3 residues: CASSPSGKVITEAFF. The CDR3 DNA is TGTGCCAGCAGCCCATCCGGGAAGGTCATCACTGAAGCTTTCTTT. V gene TRBV7-2 combines with J gene TRBJ1-1; D gene unclear. Trimming removed 5 bases at V and 4 bases at J, with 17 bases between. The length of the CDR3 is 15 residues. Looked up from germline, CDR1 is SGHTA and CDR2 is FQGNSA.

In this sample, this clone turned up a few times. The chain recombines TRBV27 with TRBJ1-1; D may be TRBD1 (5 bases). Germline lookup yields CDR1 MNHEY and CDR2 SMNVEV (reference sequence). The CDR3 runs to 15 residues. V was trimmed by 10 bases and J by 4 bases, leaving 22 bases between them. The CDR3 is CATRDGGGSITEAFF. The CDR3 DNA reads as TGTGCCACCAGGGATGGCGGGGGTTCAATCACTGAAGCTTTCTTT.

The V gene is TRBV7-9, the J gene TRBJ2-1, with D possibly matching TRBD1 (6 bases). Trimming stripped 5 bases from V and 4 bases from J, with 15 bases between. CDR1 is SEHNR and CDR2 is FQNEAQ in the germline V gene (reference sequence). The CDR3 covers 15 residues. DNA of the CDR3: TGTGCCAGCAGCAAGGGGGAGTCAGGGTACAATGAGCAGTTCTTC. Translation: CASSKGESGYNEQFF. Together with reference TRBV7-9 and TRBJ2-1, the CDR3 gives the full variable domain: DTGVSQNPRHKITKRGQNVTFRCDPISEHNRLYWYRQTLGQGPEFLTYFQNEAQLEKSRLLSDRFSAERPKGSFSTLEIQRTEQGDSAMYLCASSKGESGYNEQFFGPGTRLTVL.

This chain joins TRBV7-8 and TRBJ2-1, with 10 bases fitting TRBD2. Germline V gives CDR1 SGHVS, CDR2 FQNEAQ. CDR3 length: 17 residues. The V gene end was trimmed by 4 bases and the J gene end by 0 bases; junction bases not matched to a gene: 6. CDR3 coding DNA: TGTGCCAGCAGCTCAGGACTAGCGGTTAGCTCCTACAATGAGCAGTTCTTC. It encodes CASSSGLAVSSYNEQFF.